This TCR beta chain was identified in a study of T cell responses to AZD1222 COVID-19 vaccine. Study-wide findings and caveats: Donors were chiefly white British, with a greater number of females, and clonal diversity was perhaps underestimated. Only a handful of people who got AZD1222 tested seropositive at baseline. Spike was spanned by vaccine-associated CD4 TCRs, with dominance at 160-218 and 743-854.

The V gene's germline CDR1 is SGHNT and CDR2 YENEEA. V was pared by 5 bases and J by 3 bases, with 8 bases of the junction left unmatched. The CDR3 consists of 16 residues. Details on this clone: Its antigen is still unknown.

Investigators merged groups given second doses at roughly 4 or roughly 12 weeks. TCRdb keeps only in-frame clones here, not all; method: immunoSEQ multiplex PCR. The repertoire has around 190,000 clones, about 90% of them found once; the top ten carry approximately 10%. The gene calls are TRBV11-3 and TRBJ2-5, with 11 bases that match TRBD2. This clonotype was sampled from an adult who received the AZD1222 COVID-19 vaccine. The sequencing used peripheral blood, collected 28 days after the second AZD1222 dose. CDR3 in amino acids: CASSLSAGLAEETQYF. Here the CDR3 DNA reads TGTGCCAGCAGCCTTAGTGCGGGACTAGCGGAAGAGACCCAGTACTTC.